A single sample is the source of the 21 T cell receptor beta chains below, sequenced in a study of shared clonotypes between healthy human individuals. Sequencing was performed with immunoSEQ multiplex PCR; in TCRdb, only in-frame clones are kept and a portion is missing. The data show 2 million to 2.5 million clones, under 95% seen once. Terminally differentiated effector memory CD45RA+ cells were excluded from the naive CD8 cells, which were CD45RO-negative and positively selected for CCR7. The sequenced material came from naive CD8+ T cells from PBMCs. These receptors originate from a man aged 18 to 30 in good health. Some clones in this sample may be carry-over from other donors' samples.

The V and J genes are TRBV9 and TRBJ2-7; D not certain. The length of the CDR3 is 13 residues. Per germline, CDR1 SGDLS and CDR2 YYNGEE. Trimming removed 2 bases at V and 0 bases at J, with 6 bases between. This chain's CDR3 is CASSVQSSYEQYF. DNA for the CDR3: TGTGCCAGCAGCGTCCAGAGCTCCTACGAGCAGTACTTC.

The chain links TRBV2 to TRBJ2-3; D perhaps matches TRBD1 (5 bases). The CDR3 extends over 15 amino acids. V lost 2 bases, J lost 2 bases, and 11 bases lay in between. The germline gives CDR1 SNHLY, CDR2 FYNNEI. CDR3 nucleotides: TGTGCCAGCAGTGAAAGTAGGGGATACACAGATACGCAGTATTTT. It yields the protein CASSESRGYTDTQYF.

This clone was detected only once. The chain is built from TRBV4-1 and TRBJ2-6; D is possibly TRBD1 or TRBD2 (7 bases each). Germline loops: CDR1 MGHRA, CDR2 YSYEKL. This CDR3 comprises 20 residues. V gave up 4 bases and J gave up 2 bases, with 24 bases separating them. The CDR3 sequence: CASSPQPGGGYPPGANVLTF. The CDR3, as DNA: TGCGCCAGCAGCCCACAACCAGGGGGGGGGTACCCCCCTGGGGCCAACGTCCTGACTTTC.

Of note for this clone: Compared with germline, one end of the junction differs, possibly owing to a read error. The V call is TRBV11-2, the J call TRBJ2-7; TRBD1 might be the D (6 bases). CDR1 is SGHAT, CDR2 FQNNGV, per germline. The CDR3 contains 12 residues. CDR3 residues: CASSFRTGSDNF. In DNA, the CDR3 is TGTGCCAGCAGCTTTCGTACAGGGTCTGACAACTTC.

This clone appeared a few times. This same CDR3 is encoded by further DNA sequences in the sample. V is TRBV25-1 and J is TRBJ1-1; no definite D call. The ends were cut back, 5 bases at V and 1 base at J, with 5 bases in the middle. This CDR3 region has 12 residues. CDR1 MGHDK and CDR2 SYGVNS come from the germline V gene. CDR3 DNA: TGTGCCAGCAGTCGAGGGAACACTGAAGCTTTCTTT. Protein sequence: CASSRGNTEAFF.

The genes are TRBV5-1 and TRBJ2-2; 16 nucleotides line up with TRBD2. CDR1 is SGHRS, CDR2 YFSETQ, per germline. The CDR3 consists of 21 residues. Trimming at V came to 2 bases and at J to 4 bases, leaving 14 bases not matched to a gene. In DNA form, the CDR3 reads TGCGCCAGCAGCTTCCCTTTTTCCGGGACTAGCGGGAGGGTGACCACCGGGGAGCTGTTTTTT. It codes for CASSFPFSGTSGRVTTGELFF.

This clone was detected a few times. The genes are TRBV19 and TRBJ2-2; 7 bases fit TRBD2. CDR3 length equals 16 residues. Germline CDR1 and CDR2: LNHDA and SQIVND (reference sequence). J was trimmed by 5 bases and V by 6 bases; bases with no gene match: 12. The CDR3 loop is CASSLWGRAQTGELFF. CDR3 DNA sequence: TGTGCCAGTAGCCTGTGGGGGAGGGCCCAAACCGGGGAGCTGTTTTTT.

This clone was counted between two and nine times. In nucleotides, the CDR3 is TGTGCCAGCAGCTTACGGTGGACTGAAGCTTTCTTT. Residues: CASSLRWTEAFF. The chain couples TRBV11-2 to TRBJ1-1; D gene unclear. The germline gives CDR1 SGHAT, CDR2 FQNNGV. The CDR3 runs 12 residues. Trimming stripped 2 bases from V and 5 bases from J, with 6 bases between.

This clone occurred once. This chain links TRBV27 with TRBJ2-2, with TRBD2 matching 10 bases. CDR3 length equals 16 residues. Looked up from germline, CDR1 is MNHEY and CDR2 is SMNVEV (reference sequence). Trimming at V came to 3 bases and at J to 4 bases, leaving 5 bases not matched to a gene. CDR3 amino acids: CASSFHRTSGTGELFF. The CDR3 region has the DNA TGTGCCAGCAGTTTCCACAGGACTAGCGGCACCGGGGAGCTGTTTTTT.

This chain joins TRBV5-4 and TRBJ2-7, with a tentative D call TRBD1 (5 bases). The germline V and J ends were trimmed by 0 bases and 3 bases, with 16 bases remaining between them. CDR1 and CDR2 from the germline V gene are SGHNT and YYREEE (reference sequence). The CDR3 is 16 residues long. CDR3 coding DNA: TGTGCCAGCAGCTTGGCCTGGGGCAGCTCCTACTACGAGCAGTACTTC. Its protein is CASSLAWGSSYYEQYF. Drawing the rest from reference TRBV5-4 and TRBJ2-7, the complete variable domain is ETGVTQSPTHLIKTRGQQVTLRCSSQSGHNTVSWYQQALGQGPQFIFQYYREEENGRGNFPPRFSGLQFPNYSSELNVNALELDDSALYLCASSLAWGSSYYEQYFGPGTRLTVT.

The chain recombines TRBV19 with TRBJ1-2; D is uncertain. The CDR3 consists of 11 residues. Trimming removed 6 bases at V and 8 bases at J, with 10 bases between. Per germline, CDR1 LNHDA and CDR2 SQIVND (reference sequence). CDR3 sequence reads: CASSGPWGYTF. The CDR3 nucleotides are TGTGCCAGTAGCGGTCCGTGGGGCTACACCTTC.

V gene TRBV19 combines with J gene TRBJ1-2; D gene uncertain. Trimming shortened V by 7 bases and J by 8 bases, and 14 bases separated the two germline ends. This CDR3 is built from 12 residues. Per the germline V gene, CDR1 is LNHDA and CDR2 is SQIVND (reference sequence). The CDR3 loop reads CASMAGARGYTF. The CDR3 region has the DNA TGTGCCAGTATGGCCGGCGCTCGAGGCTACACCTTC.

This rearrangement joins TRBV7-6 to TRBJ2-5; D may be TRBD1 (5 bases). CDR3 length: 14 residues. Trimming left V 6 bases short and J 1 base short, with 12 bases between. Germline lookup yields CDR1 SGHVS and CDR2 FNYEAQ. CDR3 coding DNA: TGTGCCAGCAGTTCAGACCAGGGCCAAGAGACCCAGTACTTC. Protein: CASSSDQGQETQYF.

This chain uses TRBV7-2 with TRBJ2-3, with TRBD2 as a possible D gene (6 bases). Germline CDR1 reads SGHTA; CDR2 reads FQGNSA. This CDR3 spans 18 amino acids. Trimming removed 2 bases at V and 1 base at J, with 19 bases between. The CDR3 is CASSLTVWGEGGTDTQYF. In DNA, the CDR3 is TGTGCCAGCAGCTTAACGGTTTGGGGGGAAGGGGGCACAGATACGCAGTATTTT. The full variable domain, in which reference TRBV7-2 and TRBJ2-3 provide the parts outside the CDR3, is GAGVSQSPSNKVTEKGKDVELRCDPISGHTALYWYRQSLGQGLEFLIYFQGNSAPDKSGLPSDRFSAERTGGSVSTLTIQRTQQEDSAVYLCASSLTVWGEGGTDTQYFGPGTRLTVL.

This clone was recorded only once. The chain carries TRBV27 and TRBJ2-7, with TRBD2 matching over 7 bases. The CDR3 sequence is 13 residues long. Germline CDR1 is MNHEY and CDR2 is SMNVEV (reference sequence). The J segment lost 3 bases and the V segment lost 4 bases, leaving 3 bases of the junction unmatched. CDR3 region: CASSYGTNYEQYF. In nucleotides, the CDR3 is TGTGCCAGCAGTTATGGGACTAACTACGAGCAGTACTTC.

This clone was counted a single time. Distinct nucleotide sequences in the sample also encode this CDR3. The chain has TRBV19 and TRBJ1-1; D is uncertain. This CDR3 spans 13 amino acids. V dropped 1 base and J dropped 3 bases, with 6 bases sitting between them. Germline lookup yields CDR1 LNHDA and CDR2 SQIVND (reference sequence). CDR3 sequence reads: CASSIGVDTEAFF. Written as DNA, the CDR3 is TGTGCCAGTAGTATAGGCGTCGACACTGAAGCTTTCTTT.

The V and J genes are TRBV14 and TRBJ2-7, with TRBD2 as a possible D gene (5 bases). CDR1 SGHDN and CDR2 FVKESK come from the germline V gene. Trimming stripped 2 bases from V and 0 bases from J, with 14 bases between. CDR3 length equals 16 residues. For the CDR3, the DNA is TGTGCCAGCAGCCAACCCGGACTTGTTCTCTCCTACGAGCAGTACTTC. Translation gives CASSQPGLVLSYEQYF. Looking up the rest from reference TRBV14 and TRBJ2-7 gives the full variable domain: EAGVTQFPSHSVIEKGQTVTLRCDPISGHDNLYWYRRVMGKEIKFLLHFVKESKQDESGMPNNRFLAERTGGTYSTLKVQPAELEDSGVYFCASSQPGLVLSYEQYFGPGTRLTVT.

V gene TRBV27 combines with J gene TRBJ2-2; 8 bases match TRBD2. From germline, CDR1 is MNHEY and CDR2 SMNVEV (reference sequence). The CDR3 contains 17 residues. Trimming removed 2 bases from V and 4 bases from J; junction bases left unmatched: 9. The CDR3 nucleotides read TGTGCCAGCAGTTTACCGGGCGGCCGGGGGGGCACCGGGGAGCTGTTTTTT. It translates to CASSLPGGRGGTGELFF.

The chain uses TRBV28 and TRBJ2-5; D might be TRBD1 (7 bases). V lost 3 bases to trimming and J lost 2 bases, with 13 bases between them. Germline loops: CDR1 MDHEN, CDR2 SYDVKM. The CDR3 is 15 amino acids. In DNA form, the CDR3 reads TGTGCCAGCAGTTTTCTCGCGGGACAGCAAGAGACCCAGTACTTC. Protein sequence: CASSFLAGQQETQYF. Looking up the rest from reference TRBV28 and TRBJ2-5 gives the full variable domain: DVKVTQSSRYLVKRTGEKVFLECVQDMDHENMFWYRQDPGLGLRLIYFSYDVKMKEKGDIPEGYSVSREKKERFSLILESASTNQTSMYLCASSFLAGQQETQYFGPGTRLLVL.

The rearrangement links TRBV27 to TRBJ2-7, with D uncertain. This CDR3 region has 12 residues. Germline loops: CDR1 MNHEY, CDR2 SMNVEV (reference sequence). Trimming removed 2 bases at V and 7 bases at J, with 9 bases between. The CDR3 DNA reads TGTGCCAGCAGTTTAAGGAGCGATGAGCAGTACTTC. Residues: CASSLRSDEQYF.

A note on this clone: Compared with germline, one end of the junction differs, possibly owing to a read error. The rearrangement joins TRBV4-1 to TRBJ1-1; no definite D call. The CDR3 sequence is 12 residues long. CDR1 is MGHRA, CDR2 YSYEKL, per germline. CDR3 in amino acids: CASSQGGAVVLF. The CDR3 DNA is TGCGCCAGCAGCCAAGGAGGAGCCGTAGTGCTCTTT.